The next 22 T cell receptor beta chains were all read from a single sample in a study of CD4 and CD8 cells across lung adenocarcinoma regions. Via MiXCR, TCRdb re-called the PCR reads, giving one row per CDR3 protein. The data hold about 25,000 distinct CDR3 sequences, with 50% to 55% observed a single time. Sequenced sample: CD8+ T cells from the center of a lung tumor. The receptors originated from a male donor with lung adenocarcinoma. The CD4 and CD8 labels of this study may be unreliable.

This clonotype was seen at least ten times. This CDR3 reads CASSKGIYEQYF. The CDR3 DNA reads as TGTGCCAGTTCGAAGGGGATATACGAGCAGTACTTC. V and J are TRBV6-1 and TRBJ2-5, with D maybe TRBD1 (5 bases). The DNA end is more similar to TRBJ2-7, so the J call may be wrong. Germline V gene lookup returns CDR1 MNHNS and CDR2 SASEGT. The CDR3 contains 12 residues.

About this clonotype: A much larger clone lies a single base off, so this may be a read error. The chain uses TRBV12-3 or TRBV12-4 and TRBJ2-1, with D possibly called TRBD1 or TRBD2 (5 bases each). Trimming left V 3 bases short and J 13 bases short, with 16 bases between. CDR3 size: 13 residues. CDR3 nucleotides: TGTGCCAGCAGTTTGGCCCAGCTGGGGACCCAGTTCTTC. Its protein product is CASSLAQLGTQFF.

About this clonotype itself: One end of the junction is discordant with germline, which a read error may explain. V usage is TRBV6-1 and J usage is TRBJ2-4; TRBD2 matches 7 bases. This CDR3 has 16 amino acids. The germline V gene has CDR1 MNHNS and CDR2 SASEGT. This CDR3 is CASREAGMWAEDTQYF. CDR3 DNA: TGTGCCAGCCGTGAAGCGGGGATGTGGGCTGAGGACACGCAGTACTTT.

The rearrangement uses TRBV27 and TRBJ2-5, with D perhaps TRBD1 or TRBD2 (5 bases each). V dropped 7 bases and J dropped 4 bases, with 13 bases sitting between them. Germline assignment: CDR1 MNHEY and CDR2 SMNVEV (reference sequence). The CDR3 has 13 residues. CDR3 region: CASKRGIRETQYF. CDR3 nucleotides: TGTGCCAGCAAGAGGGGCATCAGAGAGACCCAGTACTTC.

Points on this clonotype: One end of the junction is discordant with germline, which a read error may explain. The chain is built from TRBV10-3 and TRBJ2-3; maybe TRBD2 (6 bases). The CDR3 totals 15 residues. Germline V gives CDR1 ENHRY, CDR2 SYGVKD. CDR3 protein: CGGGGRSGHPETQYF. The CDR3 DNA is TGTGGCGGTGGGGGGAGGAGCGGACACCCAGAGACGCAGTATTTC.

V is TRBV6-9 and J is TRBJ2-1; 11 bases align to TRBD1. The DNA end favors TRBJ2-7, so the J call may be wrong. Germline V lookup: CDR1 MNHGY, CDR2 SVAAGI. This CDR3 is built from 18 residues. The CDR3 here is CATLRDRGGLCGYYEQYF. The CDR3 bases are TGTGCCACCCTTAGGGACAGGGGGGGCCTTTGTGGTTACTACGAGCAGTACTTC.

Note on this clonotype: Sequence at one end of the junction differs from germline and may be a read error. This chain links TRBV6-1 with TRBJ2-4; weak D call: TRBD2 (6 bases). The CDR3 is made up of 16 amino acids. CDR1 is MNHNS and CDR2 is SASEGT in the germline V gene. The CDR3 region is CASSESRRGAKNTQYF. The CDR3 DNA reads TGTGCCAGCAGTGAATCGAGGCGGGGAGCCAAAAACACGCAGTATTTC.

The chain recombines TRBV5-1 with TRBJ2-1; 10 positions match TRBD2. Trimming at V came to 1 base and at J to 6 bases, leaving 1 base not matched to a gene. Germline-derived CDR1 and CDR2 are SGHRS and YFSETQ. The CDR3 has 14 amino acids. The CDR3, as DNA: TGCGCCAGCAGCTTGACTAGCGGGGCCAATGAGCAGTTCTTC. Amino acid sequence: CASSLTSGANEQFF.

This chain joins TRBV9 and TRBJ2-3; no firm D call. Germline V gene data show CDR1 as SGDLS and CDR2 as YYNGEE. V was trimmed by 4 bases and J by 3 bases, leaving 15 bases between them. The CDR3 is 15 amino acids. The CDR3 loop is CASSNRAMGTDTQYF. The CDR3 DNA reads as TGTGCCAGCAGCAACCGGGCCATGGGTACAGATACGCAGTATTTT.

CDR3 sequence: CASSAERPWFDYEQYV. CDR3 DNA sequence: TGTGCCAGCAGTGCGGAGCGGCCGTGGTTCGACTACGAGCAGTACGTC. The rearrangement uses TRBV6-1 and TRBJ2-1; tentatively, D is TRBD2 (5 bases). The end of the DNA fits TRBJ2-7 better, so the J call may be wrong. CDR1 and CDR2 (germline): MNHNS, SASEGT. The CDR3 loop spans 16 amino acids.

This clonotype was detected ten times or more. The rearrangement joins TRBV5-1 to TRBJ2-7; possible D gene TRBD1, 6 bases. Germline lookup yields CDR1 SGHRS and CDR2 YFSETQ. The CDR3 consists of 15 residues. Trimming took 4 bases from V and 2 from J, leaving 16 bases between them. For the CDR3, the DNA is TGCGCCAGCAGCACCGCTGGGGGCAAAGCCTACGAGCAGTACTTC. Protein sequence: CASSTAGGKAYEQYF.

Worth noting for this clonotype: Its ends do not fully match the called genes, so a read error is possible. The J gene is TRBJ2-5, the V gene TRBV14; TRBD2 is a possible D gene (7 bases). CDR3 length: 17 residues. Per germline, CDR1 SGHDN and CDR2 FVKESK. The CDR3 region has the DNA TGTGCCAGCAGCCCGGGTCCGGGGGGCCGTGGCCCAGATACCCAGTACTTT. Translation gives CASSPGPGGRGPDTQYF.

This clonotype has just a few counts. This chain joins TRBV6-1 and TRBJ2-4, with D possibly TRBD1 on 5 matching bases. V was clipped by 0 bases and J by 13 bases, with 22 bases between them. Per the germline V gene, CDR1 is MNHNS and CDR2 is SASEGT. There are 16 residues in the CDR3. The CDR3 sequence is CASSEAGIGVEDTQYF. CDR3 nucleotide sequence: TGTGCCAGCAGTGAAGCGGGGATAGGGGTCGAGGACACGCAGTACTTC.

The V and J genes are TRBV12-5 and TRBJ2-2, with a tentative D call TRBD1 (8 bases). The CDR3 consists of 15 residues. Germline CDR1 and CDR2: LGHNT and FRNRAP. The V and J ends lost 1 base and 6 bases respectively, with 12 bases between them. The CDR3 spells CASGLETGGAGELFF. CDR3 sequence (DNA): TGTGCTAGTGGTTTGGAAACAGGGGGGGCCGGGGAGCTGTTTTTT.

The chain couples TRBV27 to TRBJ2-4; 7 bases agree with TRBD2. The CDR3 is 16 amino acids. Trimming at V came to 2 bases and at J to 12 bases, leaving 16 bases not matched to a gene. The germline V gene has CDR1 MNHEY and CDR2 SMNVEV (reference sequence). The CDR3 loop reads CASSLLGGGGKDTQYF. The CDR3 DNA reads as TGTGCCAGCAGTTTACTGGGGGGGGGAGGCAAAGACACTCAGTACTTC.

The chain is built from TRBV6-1 and TRBJ2-1, with D maybe TRBD1 (6 bases). The end of the DNA is better explained by TRBJ2-4, so the J call may be wrong. The CDR3 contains 14 residues. Germline lookup yields CDR1 MNHNS and CDR2 SASEGT. This chain's CDR3 is CAGSGAGAQDTQYF. The CDR3 nucleotides read TGTGCGGGCAGTGGGGCAGGGGCACAAGACACTCAGTACTTC.

The chain combines TRBV6-4 with TRBJ1-1; D gene uncertain. From germline, CDR1 is MRHNA and CDR2 SNTAGT. The CDR3 spans 13 residues. V was pared by 6 bases and J by 0 bases, with 8 bases between. This CDR3 is CASRSTLNTEAFF. The CDR3 DNA follows: TGTGCCAGCAGAAGTACTTTGAACACTGAAGCTTTCTTT.

Within the sample, this clonotype is medium-sized. J is TRBJ2-2 and V is TRBV6-5; 11 bases align to TRBD2. Trimming took 2 bases from V and 4 from J; bases not matched to a gene: 3. The CDR3 has 16 residues. Germline lookup yields CDR1 MNHEY and CDR2 SVGAGI. CDR3 DNA: TGTGCCAGCAGTTACAGACTAGCGGGACCCACCGGGGAGCTGTTTTTT. Translated: CASSYRLAGPTGELFF.

The sample holds one count of this clonotype. The chain has TRBV27 and TRBJ2-4; the D is unclear. This CDR3 contains 14 residues. Germline V gene lookup returns CDR1 MNHEY and CDR2 SMNVEV (reference sequence). V lost 5 bases, J lost 10 bases, and 18 bases lay in between. The CDR3 sequence: CASSRLSAKDIQYF. Here the CDR3 DNA reads TGTGCCAGCAGTCGCCTGTCAGCCAAAGATATTCAGTACTTC.

This sequence joins TRBV6-5 and TRBJ2-1, with 8 bases fitting TRBD1. The CDR3 is 17 amino acids. Germline-derived CDR1 and CDR2 are MNHEY and SVGAGI. Germline trimming cut 4 bases from V and 0 bases from J; bases unmatched to any gene: 8. The CDR3 coding sequence is TGTGCCAGCAGTTCGATAGAAGGGACAGGCTCCTACAATGAGCAGTTCTTC. This encodes CASSSIEGTGSYNEQFF.

V and J are TRBV10-1 and TRBJ2-5, with D maybe TRBD1 (5 bases). CDR3 size: 13 residues. CDR1 and CDR2 (germline): WNHNN, SYGVQD (reference sequence). V lost 5 bases to trimming and J lost 10 bases, with 17 bases between them. DNA for the CDR3: TGCGCCAGCAGTTCGGACACCAGAGCGCTCCAGTACTTC. Amino acid sequence: CASSSDTRALQYF.

This clonotype was seen repeatedly, ten times or more. The chain links TRBV6-4 to TRBJ2-3; 8 positions agree with TRBD1. Germline lookup yields CDR1 MRHNA and CDR2 SNTAGT. After removal of 5 bases from V and 6 bases from J, the junction contained 4 bases not matched to a gene. The CDR3 loop spans 13 amino acids. The CDR3 reads CASSFQGADTQYF. The CDR3 bases are TGTGCCAGCAGTTTTCAGGGGGCGGATACGCAGTATTTT.